Below, 2 T cell receptor beta chains from the same sample are listed, as sequenced in a study of T-cell memory formation after mild COVID-19. Each CDR3 protein is one row after TCRdb ran MiXCR on the 5' RACE reads. This sample has more than 35,000 distinct CDR3 sequences; approximately 6.5% occur once, and the top ten carry around 0.81%. Sample: PBMCs or a T cell subset sorted from them (not recorded which). These receptors were taken from an adult who had mild COVID-19 (a few samples of this study predate the infection). Cell type and time point are not known.

This clonotype was detected only a few times. The chain carries TRBV7-8 and TRBJ2-6; 7 nucleotides agree with TRBD1. J lost 0 bases, V lost 3 bases, and 5 bases had no gene match. The CDR3 is 17 residues long. The germline V gene encodes CDR1 SGHVS and CDR2 FQNEAQ. For the CDR3, the DNA is TGTGCCAGCAGCTTTAGGGGGCGTAGCTCTGGGGCCAACGTCCTGACTTTC. This translates into CASSFRGRSSGANVLTF.

In this sample, this clonotype turned up many times. The chain has TRBV10-3 and TRBJ2-5, with D maybe TRBD2 (6 bases). There are 14 residues in the CDR3. Trimming removed 2 bases at V and 2 bases at J, with 9 bases between. CDR1 is ENHRY and CDR2 is SYGVKD in the germline V gene. CDR3: CAISEGLKQETQYF. CDR3 bases: TGTGCCATCAGTGAGGGACTAAAACAAGAGACCCAGTACTTC.